This TCR beta chain was sequenced during a study of molecular identifiers for immune sequencing clone quantification. Turning to the study itself: In replicates, the authors split RNA from roughly 18,000 or 92,000 naive CD8 cells five ways and sequenced four.

General study points: Reportedly, one cell's Jurkat TCR RNA was detected within 1,200,000 naive CD8 cells.

This clonotype was counted a few times. The antigen remains undetermined. The naive CD8 libraries originated from between about 18,000 and 1,000,000 sorted cells and drew on 10%, 30% or 50% RNA. The ends lost 8 bases at V and 4 bases at J; junction bases unmatched: 11. The CDR3 is 16 residues long. Germline lookup yields CDR1 MNHEY and CDR2 SMNVEV (reference sequence). TCRdb used MiXCR to reprocess the PCR reads, holding one entry per CDR3 protein. The table has 60,000 to 80,000 distinct CDR3 sequences, approximately 18% seen once. The V call is TRBV27, the J call TRBJ2-1; 10 bases align to TRBD2. The source material was naive CD8+ T cells from blood, with Jurkat cell RNA spiked in. Subset given: FACS-sorted CD8+CD4-CCR7+CD45RA+ naive T cells. The clonotype was recovered from a human donor in good health. Some libraries in this study had Jurkat cell RNA spiked in. The CDR3 coding sequence is TGTGCCAGCCGGGCTAGCGGGAGCCGAGCTTACAATGAGCAGTTCTTC. Its protein is CASRASGSRAYNEQFF.